Following are 30 T cell receptor beta chains from one sample sequenced in a study of Graves' ophthalmopathy and Graves' hyperthyroidism. RNA transcripts were the template, and TCR beta CDR3 regions were amplified from them. HTBI primers served in a first-round RT-PCR, which a second-round multiplex PCR followed. MiXCR was run by TCRdb on the multiplex PCR reads, yielding one entry per CDR3 protein. The sample lists approximately 210,000 distinct CDR3 sequences; roughly 29% were seen once. The sequencing input was peripheral blood. Receptors were obtained from a man between 50 and 59 years old with Graves' ophthalmopathy.

There are many counts of this clonotype. This chain's CDR3 is CASSLRAGALFNGYTF. Here the CDR3 DNA reads TGTGCCAGCAGCTTAAGGGCAGGAGCCCTTTTTAATGGCTACACCTTC. V usage is TRBV7-6 and J usage is TRBJ1-2, with D unclear. The CDR3 consists of 16 residues. CDR1 is SGHVS, CDR2 FNYEAQ, per germline. The V and J ends lost 2 bases and 6 bases respectively, with 19 bases between them.

This rearrangement joins TRBV6-1 to TRBJ1-2; TRBD1 might be the D (6 bases). This CDR3 has 15 residues. V was shortened by 6 bases and J by 4 bases, with 18 bases between the two germline ends. CDR1 and CDR2 (germline): MNHNS, SASEGT. The CDR3 loop reads CASSGGGTKGYGYTF. The CDR3 nucleotides are TGTGCCAGCAGCGGAGGGGGGACTAAGGGCTATGGCTACACCTTC.

In this sample, this clonotype turned up many times. The chain uses TRBV12-3 or TRBV12-4 and TRBJ2-2; D perhaps matches TRBD2 (5 bases). Trimming pared 6 bases from V and 6 bases from J, leaving 20 bases between. The CDR3 is made up of 16 amino acids. CDR3 region: CASSPSRHSGPGELFF. The DNA for the CDR3 is TGTGCCAGCAGCCCAAGCCGGCACAGCGGACCCGGGGAGCTGTTTTTT.

This chain connects TRBV12-3 or TRBV12-4 to TRBJ2-5; 11 bases are shared with TRBD1. With 6 bases clipped from V and 5 bases from J, the junction kept 8 bases outside the gene matches. There are 15 residues in the CDR3. This chain's CDR3 is CASSPGTGGAETQYF. CDR3 in DNA: TGTGCCAGCAGCCCGGGGACAGGGGGAGCGGAGACCCAGTACTTC.

This clonotype was found once. The gene calls are TRBV6-5 and TRBJ1-1; D gene ambiguous. Trimming pared 5 bases from V and 7 bases from J, leaving 8 bases between. The CDR3 has 11 residues. Germline loops: CDR1 MNHEY, CDR2 SVGAGI. The CDR3, as DNA: TGTGCCAGCAGTAGCAGAGTTGAAGCTTTCTTT. Amino acids: CASSSRVEAFF.

This clonotype has ten or more counts. V gene TRBV6-6 combines with J gene TRBJ2-5; 7 nucleotides agree with TRBD2. This CDR3 has 15 residues. The trim removed 7 bases at V and 2 bases at J, leaving 10 bases unmatched. In germline, CDR1 is MNHNY, CDR2 SVGAGI (reference sequence). As DNA, the CDR3 is TGTGCCAGCAAAGAATATGGCGGGAGTCAAGAGACCCAGTACTTC. Translating gives CASKEYGGSQETQYF.

This clonotype was seen repeatedly, ten times or more. A much larger clone is a single base away; this may be a read error. This rearrangement joins TRBV7-9 to TRBJ2-5; D is uncertain. The V and J ends lost 1 base and 2 bases respectively, with 5 bases between them. The germline CDR1 and CDR2 sequences are SEHNR and FQNEAQ (reference sequence). The CDR3 runs 13 residues. CDR3: CASSLEVQETQYF. The CDR3 region has the DNA TGTGCCAGCAGCTTAGAGGTTCAAGAGACCCAGTACTTC. Using reference TRBV7-9 and TRBJ2-5 for the parts outside the CDR3, the full variable domain is DTGVSQNPRHKITKRGQNVTFRCDPISEHNRLYWYRQTLGQGPEFLTYFQNEAQLEKSRLLSDRFSAERPKGSFSTLEIQRTEQGDSAMYLCASSLEVQETQYFGPGTRLLVL.

At least ten counts were recorded for this clonotype. V and J are TRBV29-1 and TRBJ2-5; tentatively, D is TRBD2 (7 bases). Germline lookup yields CDR1 SQVTM and CDR2 ANQGSEA. V shed 5 bases and J shed 5 bases, with 18 bases lying between them. There are 14 residues in the CDR3. CDR3 sequence: CSVRGAWPSETQYF. The CDR3 nucleotides read TGCAGCGTTCGGGGGGCTTGGCCAAGTGAGACCCAGTACTTC.

This clonotype came up many times. CDR3 protein: CSVENLAGDEQYF. CDR3 sequence (DNA): TGCAGCGTTGAAAATCTAGCGGGAGATGAGCAGTACTTC. The chain has TRBV29-1 and TRBJ2-7, with 10 nucleotides matching TRBD2. The CDR3 totals 13 residues. The germline V gene encodes CDR1 SQVTM and CDR2 ANQGSEA. After removal of 2 bases from V and 7 bases from J, the junction contained 5 bases not matched to a gene.

This clonotype was picked up many times. This chain links TRBV19 with TRBJ2-2; D gene uncertain. Trimming took 4 bases from V and 4 from J, leaving 7 bases between them. This CDR3 is built from 13 residues. Looked up from germline, CDR1 is LNHDA and CDR2 is SQIVND (reference sequence). The CDR3 DNA is TGTGCCAGTAGTAGGGGTTTCACCGGGGAGCTGTTTTTT. Translation: CASSRGFTGELFF. Using reference TRBV19 and TRBJ2-2 for the parts outside the CDR3, the full variable domain is DGGITQSPKYLFRKEGQNVTLSCEQNLNHDAMYWYRQDPGQGLRLIYYSQIVNDFQKGDIAEGYSVSREKKESFPLTVTSAQKNPTAFYLCASSRGFTGELFFGEGSRLTVL.

This clonotype was seen many times. V is TRBV5-1 and J is TRBJ2-5; a possible D gene is TRBD1 (6 bases). V lost 6 bases and J lost 5, with 20 bases in between. This CDR3 region has 15 residues. The germline gives CDR1 SGHRS, CDR2 YFSETQ. CDR3 in DNA: TGCGCCAGCACCCCACAGGGTCGAAAGGAGGAGACCCAGTACTTC. It specifies CASTPQGRKEETQYF.

This clonotype was seen many times. This chain uses TRBV19 with TRBJ1-1; TRBD1 might be the D (5 bases). Germline V CDR1 and CDR2: LNHDA, SQIVND (reference sequence). The CDR3 extends over 15 amino acids. V was pared by 1 base and J by 1 base, with 10 bases between. CDR3 coding DNA: TGTGCCAGTAGTATAGCGGGCAGGGCGAACACTGAAGCTTTCTTT. Its translation: CASSIAGRANTEAFF. Based on the CDR3 plus reference TRBV19 and TRBJ1-1, the full variable domain is DGGITQSPKYLFRKEGQNVTLSCEQNLNHDAMYWYRQDPGQGLRLIYYSQIVNDFQKGDIAEGYSVSREKKESFPLTVTSAQKNPTAFYLCASSIAGRANTEAFFGQGTRLTVV.

This clonotype showed up many times. The chain carries TRBV5-1 and TRBJ2-5; 10 nucleotides agree with TRBD2. V shed 0 bases, J shed 5 bases, and the junction held 7 bases outside the gene matches. The CDR3 loop spans 16 amino acids. Germline-derived CDR1 and CDR2 are SGHRS and YFSETQ. CDR3 amino acids: CASSLGASGSGETQYF. CDR3 DNA sequence: TGCGCCAGCAGCTTGGGCGCTAGCGGGAGTGGTGAGACCCAGTACTTC.

This clonotype was found many times. The chain recombines TRBV28 with TRBJ1-5; no definite D call. With 1 base removed from V and 4 bases from J, the gap between germline ends came to 5 bases. The V gene's germline CDR1 is MDHEN and CDR2 SYDVKM. The length of the CDR3 is 13 residues. The CDR3 region has the DNA TGTGCCAGCAGTTTATTGGGTAATCAGCCCCAGCATTTT. Protein: CASSLLGNQPQHF.

The gene calls are TRBV11-2 and TRBJ2-4, with D possibly matching TRBD2 (6 bases). CDR1 SGHAT and CDR2 FQNNGV come from the germline V gene. Trimming left V 5 bases short and J 3 bases short, with 20 bases between. This CDR3 region has 17 residues. The CDR3 spells CASSPFRAGRNKNIQYF. For the CDR3, the DNA is TGTGCCAGCAGCCCCTTTAGGGCGGGGCGGAACAAAAACATTCAGTACTTC. The variable domain in full, completed from reference TRBV11-2 and TRBJ2-4, reads EAGVAQSPRYKIIEKRQSVAFWCNPISGHATLYWYQQILGQGPKLLIQFQNNGVVDDSQLPKDRFSAERLKGVDSTLKIQPAKLEDSAVYLCASSPFRAGRNKNIQYFGAGTRLSVL.

DNA for the CDR3: TGTGCCAGCAGTTCGACCGGGACGTCATACGAGCAGTACTTC. Translated, it gives CASSSTGTSYEQYF. This sequence joins TRBV6-2 or TRBV6-3 and TRBJ2-7; D may match TRBD1 or TRBD2 (5 bases each). This CDR3 region has 14 residues. V was cut by 4 bases and J by 4 bases, with 14 bases left in between. Germline-derived CDR1 and CDR2 are MNHEY and SVGEGT.

The chain joins TRBV12-3 or TRBV12-4 to TRBJ2-7; 9 bases map to TRBD2. Trimming at V came to 7 bases and at J to 2 bases, leaving 9 bases not matched to a gene. This CDR3 contains 15 residues. In DNA form, the CDR3 reads TGTGCCAGCACCTTAAGACTAGCGGAAACCTACGAGCAGTACTTC. Protein: CASTLRLAETYEQYF.

The table lists this clonotype with many counts. The rearrangement joins TRBV29-1 to TRBJ2-7; D gene uncertain. The V end was cut by 0 bases, the J end by 5 bases, with 5 bases between. The CDR3 has 11 residues. From germline, CDR1 is SQVTM and CDR2 ANQGSEA. CDR3 DNA sequence: TGCAGCGTTGAAGAAATAAACGAGCAGTACTTC. Protein: CSVEEINEQYF.

This clonotype was found many times. The chain is built from TRBV6-1 and TRBJ2-5, with D possibly called TRBD1 or TRBD2 (6 bases each). Per the germline V gene, CDR1 is MNHNS and CDR2 is SASEGT. CDR3 size: 16 residues. V gave up 6 bases and J gave up 5 bases, with 22 bases separating them. DNA for the CDR3: TGTGCCAGCAGCCACCTCGGGAGCAGGGGTTTGGAGACCCAGTACTTC. It specifies CASSHLGSRGLETQYF.

This clonotype was seen at least ten times. This chain connects TRBV6-5 to TRBJ1-2; D is unresolved. The length of the CDR3 is 13 residues. Germline V lookup: CDR1 MNHEY, CDR2 SVGAGI. V was clipped by 6 bases and J by 8 bases, with 16 bases between them. The CDR3 DNA follows: TGTGCCAGCAGCGCCGGTCTGGTCGGGGGCTACACCTTC. It is translated as CASSAGLVGGYTF.

This clonotype was recorded many times. The V call is TRBV27, the J call TRBJ1-5; D perhaps matches TRBD1 (6 bases). This CDR3 region has 15 residues. Germline V gene lookup returns CDR1 MNHEY and CDR2 SMNVEV (reference sequence). The V and J ends lost 6 bases and 0 bases respectively, with 12 bases between them. CDR3: CASSPDRRSNQPQHF. The CDR3, as DNA: TGTGCCAGCAGCCCGGACAGACGTAGCAATCAGCCCCAGCATTTT.

This clonotype was seen ten or more times. The rearrangement joins TRBV5-1 to TRBJ1-2; D is unresolved. V was cut by 4 bases and J by 5 bases, with 15 bases left in between. The CDR3 is 14 amino acids. Per the germline V gene, CDR1 is SGHRS and CDR2 is YFSETQ. CDR3 in amino acids: CASSPIVVGYGYTF. DNA for the CDR3: TGCGCCAGCAGCCCTATCGTCGTGGGGTATGGCTACACCTTC.

This clonotype was picked up many times. V usage is TRBV6-5 and J usage is TRBJ2-2; 9 nucleotides align to TRBD2. The CDR3 totals 15 residues. V trimming: 6 bases; J trimming: 2 bases; junction bases outside the gene matches: 4. From germline, CDR1 is MNHEY and CDR2 SVGAGI. CDR3 residues: CASRLTSGNTGELFF. The CDR3 DNA sequence: TGTGCCAGCAGATTGACTAGCGGAAACACCGGGGAGCTGTTTTTT.

This clonotype was seen ten or more times. The rearrangement uses TRBV18 and TRBJ1-2; tentative D call: TRBD1 (6 bases). Trimming removed 0 bases at V and 2 bases at J, with 13 bases between. The germline V gene encodes CDR1 KGHSH and CDR2 LQKENI. This CDR3 has 16 residues. The CDR3 nucleotides are TGTGCCAGCTCACCACCGTCCGCAGGGGCAAACTATGGCTACACCTTC. Its protein is CASSPPSAGANYGYTF.

The chain joins TRBV6-2 or TRBV6-3 to TRBJ1-1; no clear D. Deletions cut 2 bases from V and 11 bases from J, with 9 bases between. Germline CDR1 MNHEY, CDR2 SVGEGT. The length of the CDR3 is 11 residues. CDR3 sequence reads: CASSYAPDAFF. CDR3 coding DNA: TGTGCCAGCAGTTACGCCCCGGATGCTTTCTTT.

The table lists this clonotype with many counts. The chain links TRBV28 to TRBJ1-1; D is unclear. The CDR3 length is 12 residues. In germline, CDR1 is MDHEN, CDR2 SYDVKM. Trimming took off 3 bases at V and 5 bases at J, with 7 bases between the two ends. CDR3 bases: TGTGCCAGCAGTTTGAAACCGACTGAAGCTTTCTTT. This encodes CASSLKPTEAFF.

The chain is built from TRBV6-1 and TRBJ2-5, with D perhaps assigned TRBD1 or TRBD2 (6 bases each). The CDR3 length is 13 residues. Per germline, CDR1 MNHNS and CDR2 SASEGT. V was cut by 7 bases and J by 5 bases, with 14 bases left in between. The CDR3 nucleotides are TGTGCCAGCACCCGTTGGGGGGCGGAGACCCAGTACTTC. Translating it yields CASTRWGAETQYF.

This clonotype showed up many times. This chain uses TRBV6-4 with TRBJ2-4, with a possible D match to TRBD2 (7 bases). The CDR3 spans 20 residues. Trimming shortened V by 2 bases and J by 0 bases, and 23 bases separated the two germline ends. Germline CDR1 is MRHNA and CDR2 is SNTAGT. CDR3 loop: CASSDLTGGWLAEAKNIQYF. The DNA of the CDR3 is TGTGCCAGCAGTGACCTGACAGGAGGTTGGCTAGCGGAAGCCAAAAACATTCAGTACTTC.

This clonotype was seen many times. The V and J genes are TRBV7-9 and TRBJ2-2; D is perhaps TRBD1 or TRBD2 (6 bases each). Germline V lookup: CDR1 SEHNR, CDR2 FQNEAQ (reference sequence). This CDR3 has 14 residues. The CDR3 is CGFDRGLSTGELFF. The CDR3 DNA follows: TGTGGATTCGATCGGGGGCTCAGCACCGGGGAGCTGTTTTTT.

Many counts were recorded for this clonotype. This chain uses TRBV13 with TRBJ1-2, with 7 bases identical to TRBD1. The J segment lost 7 bases and the V segment lost 3 bases, leaving 14 bases of the junction unmatched. This CDR3 region has 16 residues. Germline CDR1 PRHDT, CDR2 FYEKMQ (reference sequence). The DNA for the CDR3 is TGTGCCAGCAGCTTCGACAGGATAAGGGGGCCAGGTGGCTACACCTTC. Its protein product is CASSFDRIRGPGGYTF.